What follows are 17 T cell receptor beta chains derived from one specimen sequenced in a study of cytomegalovirus exposure and HLA in healthy donors. PCR was performed using 60 Vbeta and 13 Jbeta primers. Clones were read by immunoSEQ multiplex PCR, and TCRdb kept only the in-frame ones, dropping some. This sample has 190,000 or so clones; over 65% occur once, and the top ten carry roughly 0.1%. The source material was PBMCs. These receptor sequences come from a boy between 2 and 15 years old in good health and CMV-seronegative.

V is TRBV2 and J is TRBJ1-6, with D perhaps TRBD1 (6 bases). Germline V CDR1 and CDR2: SNHLY, FYNNEI. V lost 4 bases and J 5 bases, leaving 6 bases between the germline ends. The length of the CDR3 is 13 residues. The CDR3 here is CASSGTDNSPLHF. DNA for the CDR3: TGTGCCAGCAGTGGGACAGATAATTCACCCCTCCACTTT.

J is TRBJ1-6 and V is TRBV6-5; 10 bases fit TRBD1. V was clipped by 10 bases and J by 6 bases; unmatched bases: 3. CDR1 MNHEY and CDR2 SVGAGI come from the germline V gene. The CDR3 has 13 residues. CDR3 loop: CAIRDRGNSPLHF. The CDR3 bases are TGTGCCATACGGGACAGGGGTAATTCACCCCTCCACTTT.

V is TRBV7-9 and J is TRBJ2-1; 7 bases fit TRBD1. Germline CDR1 reads SEHNR; CDR2 reads FQNEAQ (reference sequence). CDR3 length: 15 amino acids. Trimming cost V 4 bases and J 8 bases; bases outside gene matches: 11. CDR3 sequence reads: CASSSQGVIVDEQFF. The CDR3 DNA reads as TGTGCCAGCAGCTCGCAGGGGGTGATAGTCGATGAGCAGTTCTTC. Based on the CDR3 plus reference TRBV7-9 and TRBJ2-1, the full variable domain is DTGVSQNPRHKITKRGQNVTFRCDPISEHNRLYWYRQTLGQGPEFLTYFQNEAQLEKSRLLSDRFSAERPKGSFSTLEIQRTEQGDSAMYLCASSSQGVIVDEQFFGPGTRLTVL.

This rearrangement joins TRBV9 to TRBJ2-3; D is undetermined. Germline V gene sequence: CDR1 SGDLS, CDR2 YYNGEE. V was cut by 5 bases and J by 0 bases, with 19 bases left in between. The CDR3 covers 17 residues. CDR3 DNA sequence: TGTGCCAGCAGGGCCCAAAAGATGGAGTCTAGCACAGATACGCAGTATTTT. Amino acid sequence: CASRAQKMESSTDTQYF. The whole variable domain, remainder taken from reference TRBV9 and TRBJ2-3, is DSGVTQTPKHLITATGQRVTLRCSPRSGDLSVYWYQQSLDQGLQFLIQYYNGEERAKGNILERFSAQQFPDLHSELNLSSLELGDSALYFCASRAQKMESSTDTQYFGPGTRLTVL.

The CDR3 bases are TGCGCCAGCAGCCATGGACAGGGGGCGGGGACAGATACGCAGTATTTT. Its protein product is CASSHGQGAGTDTQYF. The chain couples TRBV4-3 to TRBJ2-3, with 11 bases aligning to TRBD1. Germline trimming cut 3 bases from V and 3 bases from J; bases unmatched to any gene: 5. The CDR3 length is 16 residues. Germline CDR1 reads LGHNA; CDR2 reads YSLEER.

The gene calls are TRBV2 and TRBJ2-1, with TRBD2 matching 10 bases. Germline trimming cut 1 base from V and 13 bases from J; bases unmatched to any gene: 7. Germline assignment: CDR1 SNHLY and CDR2 FYNNEI. The CDR3 totals 14 residues. CDR3 protein: CASSEVVAGGLQFF. DNA of the CDR3: TGTGCCAGCAGTGAAGTGGTAGCGGGGGGATTACAGTTCTTC.

The rearrangement links TRBV9 to TRBJ1-3, with D perhaps matching TRBD1 (6 bases). The germline V gene has CDR1 SGDLS and CDR2 YYNGEE. This CDR3 spans 16 amino acids. Trimming took 0 bases from V and 3 from J, leaving 13 bases between them. CDR3 in DNA: TGTGCCAGCAGCGTAGCCCCTCAGGGGAATGGAAACACCATATATTTT. This sequence encodes CASSVAPQGNGNTIYF.

The chain is built from TRBV9 and TRBJ2-1; possible D gene TRBD2, 5 bases. The CDR3 spans 16 residues. Germline CDR1 and CDR2: SGDLS and YYNGEE. V lost 0 bases to trimming and J lost 0 bases, with 10 bases between them. The CDR3 is CASSVERSSSYNEQFF. For the CDR3, the DNA is TGTGCCAGCAGCGTAGAGCGGAGTAGCTCCTACAATGAGCAGTTCTTC. Full variable domain (outside the CDR3, taken from reference TRBV9 and TRBJ2-1): DSGVTQTPKHLITATGQRVTLRCSPRSGDLSVYWYQQSLDQGLQFLIQYYNGEERAKGNILERFSAQQFPDLHSELNLSSLELGDSALYFCASSVERSSSYNEQFFGPGTRLTVL.

V gene TRBV7-3 combines with J gene TRBJ2-2; the match to TRBD2 covers 9 bases. V lost 1 base to trimming and J lost 6 bases; unmatched junction nucleotides: 3. The CDR3 extends over 15 amino acids. From germline, CDR1 is SGHTA and CDR2 FQGTGA. The CDR3 protein is CASSLIRGGAGELFF. DNA for the CDR3: TGTGCCAGCAGCTTAATCCGCGGGGGGGCCGGGGAGCTGTTTTTT.

V usage is TRBV7-2 and J usage is TRBJ2-2, with TRBD2 matching over 14 bases. This CDR3 is built from 18 residues. The junction had 12 bases not matched to a gene; V was cut back by 6 bases and J by 6 bases. The germline CDR1 and CDR2 sequences are SGHTA and FQGNSA. CDR3 in DNA: TGTGCCAGCAGGCGGGGGACTAGCGGGGGCCCTAGCGCCGGGGAGCTGTTTTTT. Encoded protein: CASRRGTSGGPSAGELFF.

V usage is TRBV7-9 and J usage is TRBJ1-1, with D perhaps matching TRBD1 (6 bases). The CDR3 covers 12 residues. V lost 10 bases to trimming and J lost 3 bases, with 12 bases between them. Germline V gives CDR1 SEHNR, CDR2 FQNEAQ (reference sequence). The CDR3 sequence: CATHRDYTEAFF. CDR3 DNA: TGTGCCACCCACAGGGATTACACTGAAGCTTTCTTT.

V and J are TRBV19 and TRBJ1-2; D perhaps matches TRBD1 (5 bases). V gave up 3 bases and J gave up 0 bases, with 11 bases separating them. Germline V gene lookup returns CDR1 LNHDA and CDR2 SQIVND (reference sequence). This CDR3 contains 15 residues. CDR3 sequence (DNA): TGTGCCAGTAGTATCCCCACCAGGGCTAACTATGGCTACACCTTC. Translation gives CASSIPTRANYGYTF.

The chain employs TRBV10-3 and TRBJ2-5; 12 bases are a match to TRBD2. Trimming removed 6 bases from V and 2 bases from J; junction bases left unmatched: 7. CDR3 length: 16 amino acids. Germline loops: CDR1 ENHRY, CDR2 SYGVKD. The CDR3 bases are TGTGCCATCAGCCTGGCTAGCGGGGGGGGTCAAGAGACCCAGTACTTC. It yields the protein CAISLASGGGQETQYF.

This clone came up a few times. This chain uses TRBV11-2 with TRBJ2-2, with D unresolved. Germline CDR1 reads SGHAT; CDR2 reads FQNNGV. V was clipped by 1 base and J by 4 bases, with 7 bases between them. CDR3 length: 14 residues. In DNA, the CDR3 is TGTGCCAGCAGCTTAGGACTCTTCACCGGGGAGCTGTTTTTT. This translates into CASSLGLFTGELFF.

This sequence joins TRBV7-8 and TRBJ2-7, with D possibly TRBD2 on 6 matching bases. The CDR3 has 14 amino acids. Trimming shortened V by 1 base and J by 5 bases, and 12 bases separated the two germline ends. Germline V gene sequence: CDR1 SGHVS, CDR2 FQNEAQ. CDR3 loop: CASSLEGLSHEQYF. CDR3 DNA: TGTGCCAGCAGCTTAGAGGGACTTAGCCACGAGCAGTACTTC.

The chain combines TRBV7-3 with TRBJ2-7, with 10 bases aligning to TRBD1. The germline gives CDR1 SGHTA, CDR2 FQGTGA. V trimming: 5 bases; J trimming: 4 bases; junction bases outside the gene matches: 5. CDR3 length equals 14 residues. Written as DNA, the CDR3 is TGTGCCAGCAGCCCGGGACAGGGGATGTACGAGCAGTACTTC. Translation: CASSPGQGMYEQYF.

CDR3 bases: TGCGCCAGCAGCCAAGTCGTTAGGAGCCCTGAAGCTTTCTTT. Its protein is CASSQVVRSPEAFF. This chain connects TRBV4-1 to TRBJ1-1, with D unclear. Germline lookup yields CDR1 MGHRA and CDR2 YSYEKL. The V end was cut by 1 base, the J end by 6 bases, with 12 bases between. CDR3 size: 14 residues.